Listed below are T cell receptor beta chains from one sample, sequenced in a study of cytomegalovirus exposure and HLA in healthy donors. Using immunoSEQ multiplex PCR, the repertoire was profiled, and TCRdb retains in-frame clones only, with some absent. The sample yields roughly 150,000 clones, less than 85% seen once. Sequencing was performed on PBMCs. These receptors were obtained from a woman aged 55-69 years in good health and CMV-seropositive. Both conserved end residues are part of each CDR3. A D gene is named only where the DNA matches it firmly. Not every row has a clone size; where given, it reads once, few, many or a size class.

>TRBJ2-7|TRBV6-5|-|-
TGTGCCAGCAGTTACCAGCGGAACTACGAGCAGTACTTC
CASSYQRNYEQYF
>TRBJ2-1|TRBV5-1|-|-
TGCGCCAGCAGCTTGTGGGGGGACAATGAGCAGTTCTTC
CASSLWGDNEQFF
>TRBJ1-2|TRBV6-1|TRBD1|-
TGTGCCAGCAAGACAGGGACGGTCGGCTACACCTTC
CASKTGTVGYTF
>TRBJ1-1|TRBV5-1|-|few
TGCGCCAGCAGCTTGGGGATTGGGGCTCAGGGGATGAACACTGAAGCTTTCTTT
CASSLGIGAQGMNTEAFF
>TRBJ2-3|TRBV11-2|-|-
TGTGCCAGCAGTTTCTTCGTAGATAGCACAGATACGCAGTATTTT
CASSFFVDSTDTQYF
>TRBJ1-5|TRBV6-1|-|-
TGTGCCAGCAGTGGCGGGGTAGCCTACCAGCCCCAGCATTTT
CASSGGVAYQPQHF
>TRBJ1-1|TRBV14|-|-
TGTGCCAGCAGCCTTTTTGGAGGGAACACTGAAGCTTTCTTT
CASSLFGGNTEAFF
>TRBJ2-5|TRBV6-6|-|-
TGTGCCAGCAGTTACTCGTCCGGGAAAGAGACCCAGTACTTC
CASSYSSGKETQYF
>TRBJ1-5|TRBV6-1|-|-
TGTGCCAGCAGTGAATCCGGGGTACGGCAGCCCCAGCATTTT
CASSESGVRQPQHF
>TRBJ1-2|TRBV5-5|-|-
TGTGCCAGCACCCTACAGGGAGTCTATGGCTACACCTTC
CASTLQGVYGYTF
>TRBJ1-2|TRBV7-9|-|-
TGTGCCAGCAGCTTGAGGGTATATGGCTACACCTTC
CASSLRVYGYTF
>TRBJ1-5|TRBV2|-|-
TGTGCCAGCAGTGAAGCAACTACAGGGTACCTCCATTTT
CASSEATTGYLHF
>TRBJ2-3|TRBV7-6|-|few
TGTGCCAGCAGCTTGGGGCCCTCGGGTACGCAGTATTTT
CASSLGPSGTQYF
>TRBJ1-1|TRBV7-9|TRBD1|-
TGTGCCAGCAGCTTCCCAGGGACAGGGTGGATGAACACTGAAGCTTTCTTT
CASSFPGTGWMNTEAFF
>TRBJ2-7|TRBV6-1|-|-
TGTGCCAGCAGTGAAGCGCTTCAGGGGAATTACGAGCAGTACTTC
CASSEALQGNYEQYF
>TRBJ1-1|TRBV18|-|once
TGTGCCAGCTCACCAACAGGGAACACTGAAGCTTTCTTT
CASSPTGNTEAFF
>TRBJ2-7|TRBV28|TRBD1|once
TGTGGCGCCGCCCCCCGGGACAGGATCTACGAGCAGTACTTC
CGAAPRDRIYEQYF
>TRBJ1-1|TRBV18|-|-
TGTGCCAGCTCATCAAGCGGCACTGAAGCTTTCTTT
CASSSSGTEAFF
>TRBJ2-5|TRBV5-4|-|-
TGTGCCAGCAGCTTCTACCCTCTCTCGACAGGAAAACAAGAGACCCAGTACTTC
CASSFYPLSTGKQETQYF
>TRBJ1-5|TRBV6-1|-|-
TGTGCCAGCAGTCCGTCCGGGGGGGGTCCGCCCCAGCATTTT
CASSPSGGGPPQHF
>TRBJ1-4|TRBV5-1|TRBD1|-
TGCGCCAGCAGCTTGACGACAGGGGATAATGAAAAACTGTTTTTT
CASSLTTGDNEKLFF
>TRBJ2-1|TRBV11-2|TRBD1|-
TGTGCCAGCAGCTCCTACAGGGGTAATGAGCAGTTCTTC
CASSSYRGNEQFF
>TRBJ2-1|TRBV19|TRBD2|-
TGTGCCAGTAGTATTACGGGACTAGCCTACAATGAGCAGTTCTTC
CASSITGLAYNEQFF
>TRBJ1-1|TRBV19|TRBD1|few
TGTGCCAGTAGCGGACAGGGGCCCACTGAAGCTTTCTTT
CASSGQGPTEAFF
>TRBJ2-1|TRBV10-1|TRBD2|-
TGCGCCAGCAGTGAGTATAGCGGGAGGACAATCAATGAGCAGTTCTTC
CASSEYSGRTINEQFF
>TRBJ2-1|TRBV27|TRBD2|-
TGTGCCAGCAGCTTACTAGCGGGAGCCTACAATGAGCAGTTCTTC
CASSLLAGAYNEQFF
>TRBJ2-7|TRBV6-5|TRBD1|-
TGTGCCAGCAGAGCCGACAGGGGGCCCACCTACGAGCAGTACTTC
CASRADRGPTYEQYF
>TRBJ1-2|TRBV28|TRBD1|-
TGTGCCAGCAGTTTACGGACAGGGGGCGTTCCTAACTATGGCTACACCTTC
CASSLRTGGVPNYGYTF
>TRBJ1-5|TRBV6-1|-|-
TGTGCCAGCAGTAGAACGGAGGGGCAGCCCCAGCATTTT
CASSRTEGQPQHF
>TRBJ1-2|TRBV28|TRBD1|-
TGTGCCAGCAGCTTGCCAGGACAGGGTGACACCTTC
CASSLPGQGDTF
>TRBJ1-1|TRBV27|TRBD1|-
TGTGCCAGCAGTTTATCCCCCGGGACAGGCCACACTGAAGCTTTCTTT
CASSLSPGTGHTEAFF
>TRBJ1-1|TRBV25-1|-|-
TGTGCCAGCAGTGATAGGACAGACACTGAAGCTTTCTTT
CASSDRTDTEAFF
>TRBJ2-7|TRBV9|-|once
TGTGCCAGCAGCGTAGGCGGCAGGGCTTACGAGCAGTACTTC
CASSVGGRAYEQYF
>TRBJ1-1|TRBV19|-|-
TGTGCCAGTTCTTCTACCGGGACACACGCTAAAGGTTTCTTT
CASSSTGTHAKGFF
>TRBJ1-1|TRBV28|TRBD1|few
TGTGCCAGTCGAACAGGGGGGAACACTGAAGCTTTCTTT
CASRTGGNTEAFF
>TRBJ2-1|TRBV7-2|TRBD2|-
TGTGCCAGCAGCTTGGTAGCGGGAGGGGACTACAATGAGCAGTTCTTC
CASSLVAGGDYNEQFF
>TRBJ2-7|TRBV7-9|TRBD1|-
TGTGCCAGCAGCCGCGGGACAGGCGCTTACTACGAGCAGTACTTC
CASSRGTGAYYEQYF
>TRBJ2-2|TRBV6-1|TRBD2|once
TGTGCCAGCCGGAAGGCTAGCGGATCCACCGGGGAGCTGTTTTTT
CASRKASGSTGELFF
>TRBJ2-3|TRBV5-1|-|once
TGCGCCAGCAGCTTGGCGGGGAGGACGGCAGATACGCAGTATTTT
CASSLAGRTADTQYF
>TRBJ2-6|TRBV29-1|-|-
TGCAGCGTTGCCTTGGGGGGTGGGGCCAACGTCCTGACTTTC
CSVALGGGANVLTF